One and the same sample provided the 5 T cell receptor beta chains below, sequenced in a study of blood T cell repertoires in COVID-19. Libraries were prepared by immunoSEQ multiplex PCR; TCRdb keeps only in-frame clonotypes and omits some of them. Of fewer than 250,000 clones in the sample, around 82% were seen once. Sequencing input: PBMCs or T cells enriched from blood (not recorded which). Source of these receptors: a woman aged 50 to 65 with acute COVID-19.

V is TRBV6-5 and J is TRBJ2-1, with a tentative D call TRBD1 (6 bases). This CDR3 has 15 residues. V lost 5 bases to trimming and J lost 2 bases, with 13 bases between them. The germline gives CDR1 MNHEY, CDR2 SVGAGI. The CDR3 here is CASSLQGKPYNEQFF. CDR3 DNA sequence: TGTGCCAGCAGTCTACAGGGTAAGCCCTACAATGAGCAGTTCTTC.

The rearrangement links TRBV11-2 to TRBJ2-1; 9 bases are a match to TRBD1. J was trimmed by 4 bases and V by 4 bases; bases with no gene match: 5. There are 15 residues in the CDR3. The germline V gene has CDR1 SGHAT and CDR2 FQNNGV. The CDR3 nucleotides read TGTGCCAGCAGCTCTACAGGGGGCTCGTACAATGAGCAGTTCTTC. Residues: CASSSTGGSYNEQFF.

The chain employs TRBV28 and TRBJ2-1; 7 nucleotides align to TRBD1. Germline V gene data show CDR1 as MDHEN and CDR2 as SYDVKM. The CDR3 totals 13 residues. V shed 6 bases, J shed 6 bases, and the junction held 5 bases outside the gene matches. The CDR3 region has the DNA TGTGCCAGCAGCGAGACAGGGACCAATGAGCAGTTCTTC. Translating it yields CASSETGTNEQFF. Supplemented by reference TRBV28 and TRBJ2-1, the full variable domain reads DVKVTQSSRYLVKRTGEKVFLECVQDMDHENMFWYRQDPGLGLRLIYFSYDVKMKEKGDIPEGYSVSREKKERFSLILESASTNQTSMYLCASSETGTNEQFFGPGTRLTVL.

V usage is TRBV11-1 and J usage is TRBJ2-1; 9 positions agree with TRBD1. CDR3 size: 15 residues. The trim removed 3 bases at V and 8 bases at J, leaving 8 bases unmatched. Germline CDR1 and CDR2: SGHAT and FQDESV (reference sequence). The CDR3 spells CASSLIPGQGDEQFF. CDR3 DNA: TGTGCCAGCAGCTTGATCCCGGGACAGGGCGATGAGCAGTTCTTC.

V gene TRBV4-1 combines with J gene TRBJ2-6; D perhaps matches TRBD1 (6 bases). Germline CDR1 and CDR2: MGHRA and YSYEKL. The V end lost 4 bases, the J end lost 0 bases, and 7 bases lay between the germline ends. This CDR3 is 15 amino acids long. The CDR3: CASSRGHSGANVLTF. The CDR3 nucleotides are TGCGCCAGCAGCCGGGGACACTCTGGGGCCAACGTCCTGACTTTC.